The present TCR beta chain was sequenced within a study of breast tumors, draining lymph nodes, adjacent tissues. TCRdb reprocessed the multiplex PCR reads with MiXCR, giving one entry per CDR3 protein. The sample holds about 300,000 distinct CDR3 sequences, around 31% seen once. This clonotype appeared many times. Its antigen remains unknown. Samples came from axillary lymph nodes draining the breast cancer. Findings and limits, study-wide: Tumor TCR diversity was below lymph nodes but above nontumor tissue.

Material: axillary lymph node tissue. The clonotype was recovered from a female donor with breast cancer. Some clones in this sample may be carry-over from other donors' samples.

The CDR3 DNA follows: TGTGCCAGCAGCCTCGCCAGCGGGGGGTTAGGGCAGTACTTC. As protein: CASSLASGGLGQYF. The genes are TRBV3-1 and TRBJ2-7, with 9 bases aligning to TRBD2. V trimming: 4 bases; J trimming: 9 bases; junction bases outside the gene matches: 10. The CDR3 covers 14 residues. CDR1 is LGHDT, CDR2 YNNKEL, per germline (reference sequence).